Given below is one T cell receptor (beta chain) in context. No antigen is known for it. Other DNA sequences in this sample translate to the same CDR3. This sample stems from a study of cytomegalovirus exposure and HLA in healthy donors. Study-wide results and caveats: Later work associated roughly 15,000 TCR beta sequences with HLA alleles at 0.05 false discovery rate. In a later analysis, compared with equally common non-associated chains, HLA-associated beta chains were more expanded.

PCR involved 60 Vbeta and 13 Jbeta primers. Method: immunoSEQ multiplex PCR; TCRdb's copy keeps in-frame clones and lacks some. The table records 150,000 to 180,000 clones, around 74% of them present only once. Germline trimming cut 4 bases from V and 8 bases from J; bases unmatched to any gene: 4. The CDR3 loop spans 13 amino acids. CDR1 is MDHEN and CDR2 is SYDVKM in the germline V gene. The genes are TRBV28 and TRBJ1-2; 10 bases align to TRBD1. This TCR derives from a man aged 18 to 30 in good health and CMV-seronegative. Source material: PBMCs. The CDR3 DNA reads TGTGCCAGCAGTTCGGGACAGGGGAAAGGCTACACCTTC. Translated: CASSSGQGKGYTF.